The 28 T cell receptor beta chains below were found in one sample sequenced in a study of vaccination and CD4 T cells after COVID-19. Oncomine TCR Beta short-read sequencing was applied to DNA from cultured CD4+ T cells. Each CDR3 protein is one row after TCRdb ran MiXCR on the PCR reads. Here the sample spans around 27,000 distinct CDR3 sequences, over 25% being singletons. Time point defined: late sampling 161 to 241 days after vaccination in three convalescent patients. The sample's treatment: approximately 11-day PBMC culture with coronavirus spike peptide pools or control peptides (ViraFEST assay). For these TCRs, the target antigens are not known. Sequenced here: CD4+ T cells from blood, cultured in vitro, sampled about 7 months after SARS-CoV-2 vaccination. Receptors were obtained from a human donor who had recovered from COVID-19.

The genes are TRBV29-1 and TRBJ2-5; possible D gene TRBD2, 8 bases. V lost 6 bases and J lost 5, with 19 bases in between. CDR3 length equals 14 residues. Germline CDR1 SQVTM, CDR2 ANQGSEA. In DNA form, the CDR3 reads TGCAGCGTCCAACAGGGGTCGGGAGGGGAGACCCAGTACTTC. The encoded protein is CSVQQGSGGETQYF.

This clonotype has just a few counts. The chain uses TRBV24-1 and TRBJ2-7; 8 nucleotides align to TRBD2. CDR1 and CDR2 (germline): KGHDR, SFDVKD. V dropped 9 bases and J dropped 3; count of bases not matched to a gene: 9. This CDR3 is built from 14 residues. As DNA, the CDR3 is TGTGCCACCCGGGGGGGGGCGGGTTACTACGAGCAGTACTTC. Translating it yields CATRGGAGYYEQYF.

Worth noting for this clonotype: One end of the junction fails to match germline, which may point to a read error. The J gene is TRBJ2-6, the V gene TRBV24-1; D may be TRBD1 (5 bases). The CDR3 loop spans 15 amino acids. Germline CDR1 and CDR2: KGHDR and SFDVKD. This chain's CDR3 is CATSDSNTGANDLTF. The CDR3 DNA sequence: TGTGCCACCAGTGATTCCAATACTGGGGCCAACGACCTGACTTTC.

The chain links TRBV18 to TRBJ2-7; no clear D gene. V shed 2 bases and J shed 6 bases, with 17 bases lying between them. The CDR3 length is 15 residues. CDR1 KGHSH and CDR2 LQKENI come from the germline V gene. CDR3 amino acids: CASSPSTGLTFEQYF. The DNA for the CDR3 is TGTGCCAGCTCACCATCAACGGGCCTGACATTCGAGCAGTACTTC.

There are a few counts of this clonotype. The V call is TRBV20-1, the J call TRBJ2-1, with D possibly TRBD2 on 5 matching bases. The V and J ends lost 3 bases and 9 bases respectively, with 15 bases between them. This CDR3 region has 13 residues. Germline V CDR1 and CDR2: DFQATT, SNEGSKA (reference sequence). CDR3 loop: CSASGIWAGEQFF. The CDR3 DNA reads TGCAGTGCTAGTGGTATATGGGCGGGTGAGCAGTTCTTC.

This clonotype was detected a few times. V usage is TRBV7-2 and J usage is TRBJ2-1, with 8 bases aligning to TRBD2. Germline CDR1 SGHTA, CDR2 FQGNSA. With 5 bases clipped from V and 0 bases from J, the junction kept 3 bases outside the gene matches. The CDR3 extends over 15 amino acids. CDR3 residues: CASSLGGASYNEQFF. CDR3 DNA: TGTGCCAGCAGCCTCGGGGGGGCCTCCTACAATGAGCAGTTCTTC.

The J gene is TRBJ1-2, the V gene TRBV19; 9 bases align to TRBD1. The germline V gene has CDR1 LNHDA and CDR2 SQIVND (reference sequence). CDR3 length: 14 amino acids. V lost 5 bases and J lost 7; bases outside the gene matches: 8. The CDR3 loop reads CASSSRDREGGYTF. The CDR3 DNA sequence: TGTGCCAGTAGTTCCCGGGACAGGGAAGGTGGCTACACCTTC.

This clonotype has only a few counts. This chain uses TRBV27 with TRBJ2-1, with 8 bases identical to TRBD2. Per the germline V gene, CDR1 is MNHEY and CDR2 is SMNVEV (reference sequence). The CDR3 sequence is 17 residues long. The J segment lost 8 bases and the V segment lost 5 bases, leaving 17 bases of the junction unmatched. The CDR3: CASSTMGPWREDYEQFF. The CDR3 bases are TGTGCCAGCAGTACCATGGGCCCCTGGCGGGAGGATTATGAGCAGTTCTTC.

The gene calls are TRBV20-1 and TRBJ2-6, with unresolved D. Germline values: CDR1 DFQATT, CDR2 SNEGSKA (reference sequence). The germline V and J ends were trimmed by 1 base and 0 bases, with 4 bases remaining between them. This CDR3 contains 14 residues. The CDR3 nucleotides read TGCAGTGCTAGAGGGCACTCTGGGGCCAACGTCCTGACTTTC. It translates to CSARGHSGANVLTF.

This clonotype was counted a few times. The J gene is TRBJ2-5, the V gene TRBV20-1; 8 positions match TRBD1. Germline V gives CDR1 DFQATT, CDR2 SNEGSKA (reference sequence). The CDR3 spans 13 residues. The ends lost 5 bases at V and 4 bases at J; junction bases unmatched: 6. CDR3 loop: CSAGGQGAETQYF. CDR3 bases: TGCAGTGCTGGTGGACAGGGTGCAGAGACCCAGTACTTC.

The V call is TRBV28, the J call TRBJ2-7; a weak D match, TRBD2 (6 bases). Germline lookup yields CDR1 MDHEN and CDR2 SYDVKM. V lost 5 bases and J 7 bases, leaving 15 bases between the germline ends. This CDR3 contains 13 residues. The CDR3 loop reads CASSRPGLPEQYF. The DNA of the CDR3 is TGTGCCAGCAGTAGGCCGGGACTTCCTGAGCAGTACTTC. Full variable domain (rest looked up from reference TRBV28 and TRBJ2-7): DVKVTQSSRYLVKRTGEKVFLECVQDMDHENMFWYRQDPGLGLRLIYFSYDVKMKEKGDIPEGYSVSREKKERFSLILESASTNQTSMYLCASSRPGLPEQYFGPGTRLTVT.

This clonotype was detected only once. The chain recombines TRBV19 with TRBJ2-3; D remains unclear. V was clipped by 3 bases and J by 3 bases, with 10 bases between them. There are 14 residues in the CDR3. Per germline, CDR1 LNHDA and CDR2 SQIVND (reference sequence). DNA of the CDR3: TGTGCCAGTAGTATTTCTAGGGTTACAGATACGCAGTATTTT. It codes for CASSISRVTDTQYF.

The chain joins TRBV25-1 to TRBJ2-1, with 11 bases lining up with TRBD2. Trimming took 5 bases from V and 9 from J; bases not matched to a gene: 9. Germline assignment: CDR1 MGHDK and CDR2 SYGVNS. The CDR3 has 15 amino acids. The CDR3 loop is CASSPLAGDVSEQFF. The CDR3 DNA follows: TGTGCCAGCAGTCCACTAGCGGGAGACGTCAGTGAGCAGTTCTTC.

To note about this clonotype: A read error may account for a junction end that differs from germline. The DNA for the CDR3 is TGTGCCAGCAGTGTGAGTAGCGGGGACTACAATGAGCAGCTCTTC. It specifies CASSVSSGDYNEQLF. The chain couples TRBV6-4 to TRBJ2-1; 8 nucleotides agree with TRBD2. Germline CDR1 MRHNA, CDR2 SNTAGT. The CDR3 contains 15 residues.

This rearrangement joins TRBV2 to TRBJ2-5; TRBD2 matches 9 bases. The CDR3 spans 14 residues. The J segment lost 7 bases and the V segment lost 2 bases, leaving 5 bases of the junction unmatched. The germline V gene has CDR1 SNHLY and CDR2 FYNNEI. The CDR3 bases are TGTGCCAGCAGTGAACTCGGGACTAGCCGGACCCAGTACTTC. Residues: CASSELGTSRTQYF.

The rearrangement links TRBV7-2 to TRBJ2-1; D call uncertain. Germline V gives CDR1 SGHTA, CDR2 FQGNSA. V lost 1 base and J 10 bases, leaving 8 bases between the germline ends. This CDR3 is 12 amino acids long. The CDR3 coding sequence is TGTGCCAGCAGCTTAGTACGACTCGAGCAGTTCTTC. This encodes CASSLVRLEQFF.

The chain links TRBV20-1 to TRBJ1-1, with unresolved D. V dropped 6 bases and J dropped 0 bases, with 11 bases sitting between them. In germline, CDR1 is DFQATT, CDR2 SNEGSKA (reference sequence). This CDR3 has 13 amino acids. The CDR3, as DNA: TGCAGTGCCCTACAAACAGTGAACACTGAAGCTTTCTTT. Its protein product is CSALQTVNTEAFF.

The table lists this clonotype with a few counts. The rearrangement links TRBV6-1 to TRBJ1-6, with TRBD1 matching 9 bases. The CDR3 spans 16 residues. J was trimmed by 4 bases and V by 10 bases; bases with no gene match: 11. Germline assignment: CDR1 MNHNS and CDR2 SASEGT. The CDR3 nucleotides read TGTGCCACCACCCTGGAGACAGGGGGGTATAATTCACCCCTCCACTTT. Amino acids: CATTLETGGYNSPLHF.

CDR3 protein: CASSFKADQETQYF. In DNA, the CDR3 is TGTGCCAGCAGCTTTAAAGCGGACCAAGAGACCCAGTACTTC. V usage is TRBV7-2 and J usage is TRBJ2-5; weak D call: TRBD2 (5 bases). This CDR3 has 14 amino acids. Germline loops: CDR1 SGHTA, CDR2 FQGNSA. Trimming took off 3 bases at V and 0 bases at J, with 8 bases between the two ends. Using reference TRBV7-2 and TRBJ2-5 for the parts outside the CDR3, the full variable domain is GAGVSQSPSNKVTEKGKDVELRCDPISGHTALYWYRQSLGQGLEFLIYFQGNSAPDKSGLPSDRFSAERTGGSVSTLTIQRTQQEDSAVYLCASSFKADQETQYFGPGTRLLVL.

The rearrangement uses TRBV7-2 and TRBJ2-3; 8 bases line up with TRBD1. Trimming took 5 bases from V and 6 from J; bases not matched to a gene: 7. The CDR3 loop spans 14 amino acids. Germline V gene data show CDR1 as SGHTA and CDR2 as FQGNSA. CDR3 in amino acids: CASSRQGMRDTQYF. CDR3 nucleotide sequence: TGTGCCAGCAGCCGACAGGGGATGCGGGATACGCAGTATTTT.

This CDR3 reads CASSLNGAGGPHTGELFF. For the CDR3, the DNA is TGTGCCAGCAGCTTGAACGGGGCGGGAGGGCCCCACACCGGGGAGCTGTTTTTT. The chain has TRBV5-4 and TRBJ2-2, with TRBD2 matching over 9 bases. This CDR3 is 18 amino acids long. With 1 base clipped from V and 3 bases from J, the junction kept 10 bases outside the gene matches. The germline V gene has CDR1 SGHNT and CDR2 YYREEE (reference sequence).

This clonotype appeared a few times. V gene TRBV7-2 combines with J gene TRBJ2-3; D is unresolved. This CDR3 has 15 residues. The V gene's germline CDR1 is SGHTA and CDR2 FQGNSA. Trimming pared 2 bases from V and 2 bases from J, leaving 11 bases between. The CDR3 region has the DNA TGTGCCAGCAGCTTACTCGTACGATCCACAGATACGCAGTATTTT. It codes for CASSLLVRSTDTQYF. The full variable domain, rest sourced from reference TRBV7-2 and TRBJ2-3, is GAGVSQSPSNKVTEKGKDVELRCDPISGHTALYWYRQSLGQGLEFLIYFQGNSAPDKSGLPSDRFSAERTGGSVSTLTIQRTQQEDSAVYLCASSLLVRSTDTQYFGPGTRLTVL.

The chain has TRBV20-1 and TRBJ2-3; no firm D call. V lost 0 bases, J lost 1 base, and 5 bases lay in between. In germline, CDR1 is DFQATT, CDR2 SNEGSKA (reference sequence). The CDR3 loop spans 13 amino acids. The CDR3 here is CSARDPRTDTQYF. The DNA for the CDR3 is TGCAGTGCTAGAGATCCTCGCACAGATACGCAGTATTTT.

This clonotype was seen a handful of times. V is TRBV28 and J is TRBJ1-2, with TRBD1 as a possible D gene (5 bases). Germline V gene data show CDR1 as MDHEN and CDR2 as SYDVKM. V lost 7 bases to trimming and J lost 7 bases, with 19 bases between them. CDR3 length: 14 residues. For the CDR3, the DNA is TGTGCCAGCACCCTCCCGGGACTTGGGTTTGGCTACACCTTC. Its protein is CASTLPGLGFGYTF.

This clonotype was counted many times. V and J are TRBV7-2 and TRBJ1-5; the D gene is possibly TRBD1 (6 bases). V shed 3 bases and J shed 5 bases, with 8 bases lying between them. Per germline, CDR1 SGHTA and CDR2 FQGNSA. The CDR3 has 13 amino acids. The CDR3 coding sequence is TGTGCCAGCAGCTTTAAGGGGGATCAGCCCCAGCATTTT. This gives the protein CASSFKGDQPQHF.

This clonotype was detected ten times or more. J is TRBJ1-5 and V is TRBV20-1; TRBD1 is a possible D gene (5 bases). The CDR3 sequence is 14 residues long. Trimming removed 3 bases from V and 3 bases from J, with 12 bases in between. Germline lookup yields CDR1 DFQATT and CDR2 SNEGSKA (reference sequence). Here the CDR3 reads CSASAVGPNQPQHF. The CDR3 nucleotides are TGCAGTGCTAGTGCTGTGGGGCCCAATCAGCCCCAGCATTTT.

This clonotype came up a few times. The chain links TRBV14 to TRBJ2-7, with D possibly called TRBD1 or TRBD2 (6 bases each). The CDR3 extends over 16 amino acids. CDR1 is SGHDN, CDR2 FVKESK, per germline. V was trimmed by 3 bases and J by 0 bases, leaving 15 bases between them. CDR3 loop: CASSQATGRSSYEQYF. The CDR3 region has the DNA TGTGCCAGCAGCCAGGCCACAGGGAGGAGCTCCTACGAGCAGTACTTC.

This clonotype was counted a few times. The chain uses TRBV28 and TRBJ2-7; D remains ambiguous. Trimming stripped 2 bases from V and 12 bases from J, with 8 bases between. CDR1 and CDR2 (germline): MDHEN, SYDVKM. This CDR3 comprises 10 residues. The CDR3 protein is CASSLREMYF. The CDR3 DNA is TGTGCCAGCAGTTTAAGAGAGATGTACTTC.